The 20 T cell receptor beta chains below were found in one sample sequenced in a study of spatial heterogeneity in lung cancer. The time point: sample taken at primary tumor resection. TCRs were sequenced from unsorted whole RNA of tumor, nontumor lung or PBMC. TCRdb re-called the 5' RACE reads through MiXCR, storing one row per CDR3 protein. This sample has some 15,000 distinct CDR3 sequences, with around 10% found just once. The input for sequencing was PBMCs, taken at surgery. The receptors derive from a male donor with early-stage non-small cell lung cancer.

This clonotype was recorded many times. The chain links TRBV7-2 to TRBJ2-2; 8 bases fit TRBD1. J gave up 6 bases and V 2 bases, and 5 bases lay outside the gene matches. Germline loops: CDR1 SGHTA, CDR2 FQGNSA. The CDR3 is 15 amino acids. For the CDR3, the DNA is TGTGCCAGCAGCTTACCAGGGGGCGCCGCCGGGGAGCTGTTTTTT. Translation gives CASSLPGGAAGELFF.

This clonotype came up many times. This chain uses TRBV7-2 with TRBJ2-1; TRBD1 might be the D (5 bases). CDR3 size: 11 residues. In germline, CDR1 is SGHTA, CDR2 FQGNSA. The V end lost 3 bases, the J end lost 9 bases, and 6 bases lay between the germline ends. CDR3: CASSFQGEQFF. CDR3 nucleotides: TGTGCCAGCAGCTTCCAGGGTGAGCAGTTCTTC. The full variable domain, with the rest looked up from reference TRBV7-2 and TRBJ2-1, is GAGVSQSPSNKVTEKGKDVELRCDPISGHTALYWYRQSLGQGLEFLIYFQGNSAPDKSGLPSDRFSAERTGGSVSTLTIQRTQQEDSAVYLCASSFQGEQFFGPGTRLTVL.

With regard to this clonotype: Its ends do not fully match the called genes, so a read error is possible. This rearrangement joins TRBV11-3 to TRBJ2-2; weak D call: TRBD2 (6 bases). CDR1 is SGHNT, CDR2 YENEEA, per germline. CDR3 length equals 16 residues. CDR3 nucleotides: TGTGCCGGCAGCTTAGGTCCGGGACTTAACACCGGGGAGCTGTTTTTT. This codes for CAGSLGPGLNTGELFF.

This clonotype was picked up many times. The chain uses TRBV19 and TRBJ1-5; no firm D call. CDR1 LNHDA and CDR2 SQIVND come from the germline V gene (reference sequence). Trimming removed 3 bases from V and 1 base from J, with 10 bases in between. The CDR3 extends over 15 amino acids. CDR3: CASSMNGNSNQPQHF. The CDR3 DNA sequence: TGTGCCAGTAGTATGAACGGGAACAGCAATCAGCCCCAGCATTTT.

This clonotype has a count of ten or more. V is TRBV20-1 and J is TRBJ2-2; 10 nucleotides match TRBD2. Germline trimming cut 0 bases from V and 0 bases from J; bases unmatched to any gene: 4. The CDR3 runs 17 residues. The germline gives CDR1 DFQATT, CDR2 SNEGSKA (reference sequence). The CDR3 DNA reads TGCAGTGCTAGAGATGTTCTAGCGGGAGCGAACACCGGGGAGCTGTTTTTT. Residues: CSARDVLAGANTGELFF.

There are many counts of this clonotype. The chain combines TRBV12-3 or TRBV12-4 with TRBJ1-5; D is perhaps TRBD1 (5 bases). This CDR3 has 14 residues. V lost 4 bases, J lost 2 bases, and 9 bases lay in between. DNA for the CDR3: TGTGCCAGCAGTTCAGCGACAGGCAATCAGCCCCAGCATTTT. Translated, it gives CASSSATGNQPQHF.

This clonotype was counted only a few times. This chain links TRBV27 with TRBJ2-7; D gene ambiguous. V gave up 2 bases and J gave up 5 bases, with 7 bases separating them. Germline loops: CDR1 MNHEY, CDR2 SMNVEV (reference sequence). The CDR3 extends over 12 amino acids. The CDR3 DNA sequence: TGTGCCAGCAGTTTACTCCCCAACGAGCAGTACTTC. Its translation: CASSLLPNEQYF.

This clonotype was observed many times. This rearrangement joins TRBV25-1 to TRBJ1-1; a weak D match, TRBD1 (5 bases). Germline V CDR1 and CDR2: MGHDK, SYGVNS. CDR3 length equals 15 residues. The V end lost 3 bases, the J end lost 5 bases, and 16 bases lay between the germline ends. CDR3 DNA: TGTGCCAGCAGTGATCGACCGGGAGGGGAGACTGAAGCTTTCTTT. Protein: CASSDRPGGETEAFF.

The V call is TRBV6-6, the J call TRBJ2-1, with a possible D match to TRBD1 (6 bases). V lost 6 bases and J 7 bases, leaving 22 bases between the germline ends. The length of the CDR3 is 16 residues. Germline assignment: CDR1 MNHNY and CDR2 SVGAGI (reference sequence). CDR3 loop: CASRPDWGQGPNEQFF. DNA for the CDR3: TGTGCCAGCAGGCCCGACTGGGGACAAGGACCAAATGAGCAGTTCTTC.

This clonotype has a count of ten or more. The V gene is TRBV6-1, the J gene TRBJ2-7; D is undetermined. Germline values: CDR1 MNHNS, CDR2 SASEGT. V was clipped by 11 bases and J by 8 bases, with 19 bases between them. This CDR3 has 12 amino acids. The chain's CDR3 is CASSAGTWKQYF. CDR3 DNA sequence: TGTGCCTCATCGGCAGGCACCTGGAAGCAGTACTTC.

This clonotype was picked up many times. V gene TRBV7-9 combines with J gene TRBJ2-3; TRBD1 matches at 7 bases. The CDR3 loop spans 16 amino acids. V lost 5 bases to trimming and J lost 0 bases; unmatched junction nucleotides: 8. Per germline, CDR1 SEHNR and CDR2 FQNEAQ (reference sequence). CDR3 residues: CASSDRDLSSTDTQYF. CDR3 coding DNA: TGTGCCAGCAGCGACAGGGACCTATCTAGCACAGATACGCAGTATTTT.

The CDR3 region is CASSPVGQPVDTQYF. As DNA, the CDR3 is TGTGCCAGCAGCCCGGTAGGACAGCCTGTGGATACGCAGTATTTT. The rearrangement joins TRBV4-2 to TRBJ2-3, with a tentative D call TRBD1 (6 bases). This CDR3 region has 15 residues. In germline, CDR1 is LGHNA, CDR2 YNFKEQ. Trimming removed 4 bases from V and 6 bases from J, with 17 bases in between.

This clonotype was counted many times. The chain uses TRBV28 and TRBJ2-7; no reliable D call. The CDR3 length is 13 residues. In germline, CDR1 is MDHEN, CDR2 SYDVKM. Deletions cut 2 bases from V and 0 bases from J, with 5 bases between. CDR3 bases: TGTGCCAGCAGTTTACTGAGCTCCTACGAGCAGTACTTC. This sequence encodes CASSLLSSYEQYF.

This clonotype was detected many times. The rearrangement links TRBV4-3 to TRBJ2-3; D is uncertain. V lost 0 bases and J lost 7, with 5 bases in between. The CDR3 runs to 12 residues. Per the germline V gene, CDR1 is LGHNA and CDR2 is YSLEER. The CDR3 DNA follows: TGCGCCAGCAGCCAAGAAGGTAATACGCAGTATTTT. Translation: CASSQEGNTQYF.

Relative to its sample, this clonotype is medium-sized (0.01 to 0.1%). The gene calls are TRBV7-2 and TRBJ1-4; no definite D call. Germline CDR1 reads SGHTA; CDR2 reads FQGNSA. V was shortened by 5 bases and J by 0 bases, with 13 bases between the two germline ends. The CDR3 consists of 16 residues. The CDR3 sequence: CASSPELVATNEKLFF. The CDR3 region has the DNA TGTGCCAGCAGCCCGGAACTAGTTGCAACTAATGAAAAACTGTTTTTT. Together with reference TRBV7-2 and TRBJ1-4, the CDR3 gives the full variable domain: GAGVSQSPSNKVTEKGKDVELRCDPISGHTALYWYRQSLGQGLEFLIYFQGNSAPDKSGLPSDRFSAERTGGSVSTLTIQRTQQEDSAVYLCASSPELVATNEKLFFGSGTQLSVL.

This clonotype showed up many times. CDR3 bases: TGTGCCAGCAGAGGGGGATATGGCTACACCTTC. It yields the protein CASRGGYGYTF. The chain has TRBV25-1 and TRBJ1-2; D may be TRBD1 (6 bases). The V and J ends lost 6 bases and 5 bases respectively, with 7 bases between them. Germline V CDR1 and CDR2: MGHDK, SYGVNS. This CDR3 contains 11 residues.

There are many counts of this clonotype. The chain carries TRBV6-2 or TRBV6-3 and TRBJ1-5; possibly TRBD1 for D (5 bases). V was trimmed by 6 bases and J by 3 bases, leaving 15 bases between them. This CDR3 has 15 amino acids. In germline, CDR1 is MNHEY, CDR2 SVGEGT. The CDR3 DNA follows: TGTGCCAGCAGCACCGGCGGGACCCACAATCAGCCCCAGCATTTT. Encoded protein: CASSTGGTHNQPQHF.

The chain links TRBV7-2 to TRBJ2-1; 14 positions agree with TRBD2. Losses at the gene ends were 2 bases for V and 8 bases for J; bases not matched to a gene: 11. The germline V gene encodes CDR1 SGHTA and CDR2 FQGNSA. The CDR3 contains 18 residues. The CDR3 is CASSLLSGLAGGFDEQFF. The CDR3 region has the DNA TGTGCCAGCAGCTTACTCTCCGGACTAGCGGGAGGTTTTGATGAGCAGTTCTTC. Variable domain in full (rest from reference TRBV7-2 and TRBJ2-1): GAGVSQSPSNKVTEKGKDVELRCDPISGHTALYWYRQSLGQGLEFLIYFQGNSAPDKSGLPSDRFSAERTGGSVSTLTIQRTQQEDSAVYLCASSLLSGLAGGFDEQFFGPGTRLTVL.

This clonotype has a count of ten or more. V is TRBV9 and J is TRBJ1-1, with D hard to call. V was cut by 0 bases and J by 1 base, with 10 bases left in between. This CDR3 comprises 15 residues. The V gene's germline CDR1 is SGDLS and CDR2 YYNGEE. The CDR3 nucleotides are TGTGCCAGCAGCGTAGGGGTTTCGGCGAACACTGAAGCTTTCTTT. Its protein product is CASSVGVSANTEAFF.

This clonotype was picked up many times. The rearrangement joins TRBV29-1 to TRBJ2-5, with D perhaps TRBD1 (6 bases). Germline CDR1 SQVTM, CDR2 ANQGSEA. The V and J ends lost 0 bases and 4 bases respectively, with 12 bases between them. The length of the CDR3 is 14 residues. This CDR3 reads CSVEDAQGLETQYF. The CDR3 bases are TGCAGCGTTGAAGATGCACAGGGCTTAGAGACCCAGTACTTC.